This is a list of T cell receptor beta chains from one sample in a study of T cell therapy after organ transplantation. The antigens of these receptors remain unknown. Method: immunoSEQ multiplex PCR; TCRdb's copy keeps in-frame clones and lacks some. This sample has about 2,300 clones; around four fifths occur once, and the top ten carry about 28%. The sequenced sample was CD8+ T cells from blood, obtained after autologous CMV-specific T cell therapy. These receptor sequences come from a human patient who had received a solid organ transplant and had CMV disease. T cells may partly derive from the graft donor. Each CDR3 is given with its conserved first and last residue. Fields, in order: CDR3 protein, CDR3 DNA, clone size, J gene, D gene, V gene. The D gene is left open where the match is weak. Where a row states a size, it is once, few, many or the class of an expanded clone; other rows omit it.

CASSLDRVGQETQYF,TGCGCCAGCAGCCTGGACCGGGTGGGCCAAGAGACCCAGTACTTC,once,TRBJ2-5,.,TRBV4-1
CASSQDLNSGNTIYF,TGCGCCAGCAGCCAAGACTTAAACTCTGGAAACACCATATATTTT,.,TRBJ1-3,.,TRBV4-1
CASSTGTLNTEAFF,TGTGCCAGCAGCACGGGGACTCTGAACACTGAAGCTTTCTTT,.,TRBJ1-1,.,TRBV21-1
CASNQQGSGNTIYF,TGTGCCAGCAACCAACAGGGATCTGGAAACACCATATATTTT,.,TRBJ1-3,.,TRBV9
CSVEVVAIETQYF,TGCAGCGTTGAGGTGGTAGCGATAGAGACCCAGTACTTC,.,TRBJ2-5,.,TRBV29-1
CASRATGAENTIYF,TGTGCCAGCAGGGCTACAGGGGCCGAAAACACCATATATTTT,.,TRBJ1-3,TRBD1,TRBV6-5
CSAAVPGQFRYEQYF,TGCAGCGCCGCCGTTCCGGGACAGTTTAGGTACGAGCAGTACTTC,hyperexpanded,TRBJ2-7,TRBD1,TRBV29-1
CAWSVGNQPQHF,TGTGCCTGGAGTGTAGGTAACCAGCCCCAGCATTTT,few,TRBJ1-5,.,TRBV30
CASSLGLNSYNEQFF,TGTGCCAGCAGCCTAGGACTAAACTCCTACAATGAGCAGTTCTTC,.,TRBJ2-1,.,TRBV14
CASSLGVSTQYF,TGTGCCAGCAGCTTGGGCGTGAGTACGCAGTATTTT,.,TRBJ2-3,.,TRBV5-6
CASSDPGQGLADTQYF,TGTGCCAGCAGTGATCCCGGGCAGGGCTTGGCAGATACGCAGTATTTT,.,TRBJ2-3,.,TRBV2